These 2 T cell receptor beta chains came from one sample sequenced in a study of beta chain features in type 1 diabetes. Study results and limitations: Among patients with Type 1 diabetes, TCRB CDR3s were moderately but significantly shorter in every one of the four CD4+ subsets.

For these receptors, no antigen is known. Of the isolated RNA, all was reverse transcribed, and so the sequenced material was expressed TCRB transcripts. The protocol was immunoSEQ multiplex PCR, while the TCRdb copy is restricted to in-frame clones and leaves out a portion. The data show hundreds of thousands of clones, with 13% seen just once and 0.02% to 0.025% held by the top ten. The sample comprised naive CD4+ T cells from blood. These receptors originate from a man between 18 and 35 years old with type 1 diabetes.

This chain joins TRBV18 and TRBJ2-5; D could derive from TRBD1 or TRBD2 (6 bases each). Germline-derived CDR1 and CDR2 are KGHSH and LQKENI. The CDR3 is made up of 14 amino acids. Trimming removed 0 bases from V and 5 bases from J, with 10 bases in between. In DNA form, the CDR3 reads TGTGCCAGCTCACCACCGCCGGGGGCGGAGACCCAGTACTTC. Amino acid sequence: CASSPPPGAETQYF. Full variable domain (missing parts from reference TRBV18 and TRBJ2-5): NAGVMQNPRHLVRRRGQEARLRCSPMKGHSHVYWYRQLPEEGLKFMVYLQKENIIDESGMPKERFSAEFPKEGPSILRIQQVVRGDSAAYFCASSPPPGAETQYFGPGTRLLVL.

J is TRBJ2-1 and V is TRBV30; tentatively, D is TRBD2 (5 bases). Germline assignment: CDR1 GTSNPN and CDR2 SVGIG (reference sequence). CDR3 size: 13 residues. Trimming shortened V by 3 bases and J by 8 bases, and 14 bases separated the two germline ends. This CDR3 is CAWSGMAADEQFF. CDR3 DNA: TGTGCCTGGAGCGGGATGGCAGCGGATGAGCAGTTCTTC.